The 3 T cell receptor beta chains below come from one sample, sequenced in a study of Ad26.COV2.S vaccination and SARS-CoV-2 variants. Stated treatment: roughly 18 received Ad26.COV2.S at low or high dose, single or two shots; 5 received placebo; per-sample allocation not given. It was on day 63 after the first vaccine or placebo injection that samples were taken. The assay was immunoSEQ multiplex PCR, and TCRdb's table has in-frame clones only and misses some. The sample yields more than 300,000 clones, over 80% seen once. The starting material was peripheral blood, obtained in a trial of Ad26.COV2.S vaccine versus placebo. These receptor sequences come from a person aged 18 to 59 who received the Ad26.COV2.S COVID-19 vaccine or a placebo.

V and J are TRBV19 and TRBJ1-5; no firm D call. The CDR3 has 15 amino acids. The V end was cut by 1 base, the J end by 7 bases, with 14 bases between. CDR1 is LNHDA and CDR2 is SQIVND in the germline V gene (reference sequence). The CDR3 bases are TGTGCCAGTAGTATAGGTTCGGGGAGTGGGCAGCCCCAGCATTTT. It yields the protein CASSIGSGSGQPQHF. The complete variable domain, with remaining parts taken from reference TRBV19 and TRBJ1-5, reads DGGITQSPKYLFRKEGQNVTLSCEQNLNHDAMYWYRQDPGQGLRLIYYSQIVNDFQKGDIAEGYSVSREKKESFPLTVTSAQKNPTAFYLCASSIGSGSGQPQHFGDGTRLSIL.

J is TRBJ1-2 and V is TRBV30, with D tentatively TRBD1 (5 bases). Trimming removed 1 base at V and 8 bases at J, with 11 bases between. The CDR3 runs 12 residues. Per the germline V gene, CDR1 is GTSNPN and CDR2 is SVGIG (reference sequence). The CDR3 DNA reads as TGTGCCTGGAGTGAAATGGGGGAAGGCTACACCTTC. It specifies CAWSEMGEGYTF.

J is TRBJ1-2 and V is TRBV7-2; D is possibly TRBD1 (6 bases). V was pared by 1 base and J by 4 bases, with 19 bases between. From germline, CDR1 is SGHTA and CDR2 FQGNSA. This CDR3 comprises 17 residues. The CDR3 DNA reads as TGTGCCAGCAGCTTAGAGTTCCAGGGGCTGACTGCCTATGGCTACACCTTC. This translates into CASSLEFQGLTAYGYTF.